The 28 T cell receptor beta chains given below trace back to one sample, sequenced in a study of cytomegalovirus exposure and HLA in healthy donors. PCR involved 60 Vbeta and 13 Jbeta primers. The table came from immunoSEQ multiplex PCR; TCRdb's copy has only in-frame clones and leaves some out. The table includes around 150,000 clones, 80% detected once. Sequencing was done on a sample of PBMCs. Receptors originate from a man aged 25 to 40 in good health and CMV-seronegative.

This clone was counted only a few times. This chain joins TRBV9 and TRBJ1-3; D is perhaps TRBD1 (6 bases). V gave up 0 bases and J gave up 6 bases, with 10 bases separating them. CDR1 and CDR2 from the germline V gene are SGDLS and YYNGEE. CDR3 length equals 14 residues. The CDR3 sequence: CASSVVGQPNTIYF. The CDR3 nucleotides are TGTGCCAGCAGCGTAGTGGGACAACCAAACACCATATATTTT.

This chain links TRBV28 with TRBJ2-5, with 12 positions matching TRBD1. Germline V gives CDR1 MDHEN, CDR2 SYDVKM. The J segment lost 5 bases and the V segment lost 6 bases, leaving 7 bases of the junction unmatched. The CDR3 runs to 15 residues. Here the CDR3 reads CASSPGTGGRETQYF. In DNA, the CDR3 is TGTGCCAGCAGCCCAGGGACAGGGGGCCGGGAGACCCAGTACTTC.

V gene TRBV7-2 combines with J gene TRBJ2-4; 8 nucleotides align to TRBD2. Germline CDR1 SGHTA, CDR2 FQGNSA. The ends lost 8 bases at V and 0 bases at J; junction bases unmatched: 12. CDR3 length: 17 residues. Written as DNA, the CDR3 is TGTGCCAGCGGGCATCAGAGCGGGGGCCTAGCCAAAAACATTCAGTACTTC. Translating gives CASGHQSGGLAKNIQYF.

This clone was detected only once. The CDR3 nucleotides read TGTGCCAGCAGTTTATTTGGCCGGGACAGCGGAGCTTTCTTT. This encodes CASSLFGRDSGAFF. This chain links TRBV28 with TRBJ1-1, with 7 bases fitting TRBD1. Germline lookup yields CDR1 MDHEN and CDR2 SYDVKM. The CDR3 spans 14 residues. V trimming: 1 base; J trimming: 10 bases; junction bases outside the gene matches: 9.

V and J are TRBV2 and TRBJ2-1; a weak D match, TRBD2 (5 bases). The CDR3 loop spans 15 amino acids. CDR1 and CDR2 from the germline V gene are SNHLY and FYNNEI. V lost 6 bases and J lost 5, with 17 bases in between. DNA of the CDR3: TGTGCCAGCAGGAGGGTTGAGGCAGTAAACAATGAGCAGTTCTTC. Translation gives CASRRVEAVNNEQFF.

The chain links TRBV5-4 to TRBJ1-4, with D unresolved. Germline CDR1 and CDR2: SGHNT and YYREEE (reference sequence). The CDR3 spans 13 residues. Trimming took 2 bases from V and 5 from J, leaving 7 bases between them. CDR3 in DNA: TGTGCCAGCAGCTTTTCGGGGAATGAAAAACTGTTTTTT. Encoded protein: CASSFSGNEKLFF.

The V call is TRBV4-1, the J call TRBJ1-1, with D possibly TRBD1 on 5 matching bases. Trimming took off 3 bases at V and 7 bases at J, with 18 bases between the two ends. Germline V CDR1 and CDR2: MGHRA, YSYEKL. The CDR3 extends over 15 amino acids. CDR3 DNA sequence: TGCGCCAGCAGCCACCCTTCGGAGGGGCAAAATGAAGCTTTCTTT. It specifies CASSHPSEGQNEAFF.

This rearrangement joins TRBV7-6 to TRBJ2-1; perhaps TRBD2 as D (6 bases). The CDR3 runs 15 residues. Trimming took 5 bases from V and 8 from J, leaving 19 bases between them. The V gene's germline CDR1 is SGHVS and CDR2 FNYEAQ. The DNA for the CDR3 is TGTGCCAGCAGCCCCCGGACGGGCGGGACGCATGAGCAGTTCTTC. This translates into CASSPRTGGTHEQFF.

The CDR3, as DNA: TGCGCCAGCAGTGTCCCGGGAGGTCGTGGCTACACCTTC. Protein product: CASSVPGGRGYTF. The chain uses TRBV10-2 and TRBJ1-2; D is uncertain. The CDR3 is made up of 13 amino acids. Trimming took off 4 bases at V and 7 bases at J, with 13 bases between the two ends. Germline lookup yields CDR1 WSHSY and CDR2 SAAADI.

CDR3 nucleotides: TGTGCCAGCTCACCACGAGAGGGGGCGGGGGAAGCTTTCTTT. Protein: CASSPREGAGEAFF. The chain employs TRBV18 and TRBJ1-1, with 7 bases identical to TRBD1. The germline gives CDR1 KGHSH, CDR2 LQKENI. The CDR3 contains 14 residues. Trimming at V came to 1 base and at J to 8 bases, leaving 7 bases not matched to a gene. Based on the CDR3 plus reference TRBV18 and TRBJ1-1, the full variable domain is NAGVMQNPRHLVRRRGQEARLRCSPMKGHSHVYWYRQLPEEGLKFMVYLQKENIIDESGMPKERFSAEFPKEGPSILRIQQVVRGDSAAYFCASSPREGAGEAFFGQGTRLTVV.

The V gene is TRBV7-2, the J gene TRBJ2-5, with D tentatively TRBD2 (6 bases). The V gene lost 2 bases and the J gene lost 1 base, with 14 bases spanning the gap. Germline CDR1 and CDR2: SGHTA and FQGNSA. The CDR3 extends over 16 amino acids. The CDR3 sequence: CASSLIGGVLQETQYF. Here the CDR3 DNA reads TGTGCCAGCAGCTTAATAGGCGGGGTCCTCCAAGAGACCCAGTACTTC.

Only a few counts were recorded for this clone. V is TRBV30 and J is TRBJ2-7; 7 bases match TRBD1. The V gene's germline CDR1 is GTSNPN and CDR2 SVGIG (reference sequence). The J segment lost 5 bases and the V segment lost 1 base, leaving 5 bases of the junction unmatched. The length of the CDR3 is 13 residues. DNA of the CDR3: TGTGCCTGGAGTGGACAGGGATTCCACGAGCAGTACTTC. Amino acid sequence: CAWSGQGFHEQYF.

J is TRBJ2-5 and V is TRBV19, with 9 bases aligning to TRBD1. In germline, CDR1 is LNHDA, CDR2 SQIVND (reference sequence). V was clipped by 5 bases and J by 5 bases; unmatched bases: 3. CDR3 length equals 13 residues. The CDR3, as DNA: TGTGCCAGTAGTCCGGGACAGGGCGAGACCCAGTACTTC. This encodes CASSPGQGETQYF.

This sequence joins TRBV28 and TRBJ2-7, with D maybe TRBD2 (5 bases). The length of the CDR3 is 14 residues. V dropped 7 bases and J dropped 4 bases, with 17 bases sitting between them. CDR1 and CDR2 (germline): MDHEN, SYDVKM. CDR3 loop: CASTSPGTLYEQYF. Written as DNA, the CDR3 is TGTGCCAGCACCTCGCCGGGAACGCTGTACGAGCAGTACTTC.

This rearrangement joins TRBV4-1 to TRBJ2-5; TRBD1 aligns across 7 bases. Germline loops: CDR1 MGHRA, CDR2 YSYEKL. Unmatched junction bases numbered 21, after V lost 3 bases and J lost 5 bases. CDR3 length: 19 amino acids. The DNA for the CDR3 is TGCGCCAGCAGCCACCCAACGCCCGCCTTCGACAGGGTTAAGGAGACCCAGTACTTC. It encodes CASSHPTPAFDRVKETQYF.

The CDR3 reads CASAKGGGDSPLHF. CDR3 DNA sequence: TGTGCTAGTGCTAAAGGTGGCGGGGATTCACCCCTCCACTTT. V is TRBV12-5 and J is TRBJ1-6, with no clear D. Germline lookup yields CDR1 LGHNT and CDR2 FRNRAP. V was trimmed by 7 bases and J by 8 bases, leaving 15 bases between them. This CDR3 has 14 amino acids. The variable domain in full, with the rest retrieved from reference TRBV12-5 and TRBJ1-6, is DARVTQTPRHKVTEMGQEVTMRCQPILGHNTVFWYRQTMMQGLELLAYFRNRAPLDDSGMPKDRFSAEMPDATLATLKIQPSEPRDSAVYFCASAKGGGDSPLHFGNGTRLTVT.

The chain has TRBV7-9 and TRBJ2-1; D gene ambiguous. The CDR3 has 12 residues. Germline assignment: CDR1 SEHNR and CDR2 FQNEAQ (reference sequence). The V end lost 2 bases, the J end lost 5 bases, and 4 bases lay between the germline ends. The CDR3 loop is CASSLPNNEQFF. In DNA form, the CDR3 reads TGTGCCAGCAGCTTACCAAACAATGAGCAGTTCTTC.

This clone was seen a single time. V gene TRBV7-2 combines with J gene TRBJ1-1; D unclear. V was shortened by 3 bases and J by 10 bases, with 9 bases between the two germline ends. This CDR3 is built from 11 residues. In germline, CDR1 is SGHTA, CDR2 FQGNSA. The DNA for the CDR3 is TGTGCCAGCAGCTTCAACCAGCGAGCTTTCTTT. Translating it yields CASSFNQRAFF.

The rearrangement joins TRBV27 to TRBJ2-1, with 9 nucleotides matching TRBD1. The CDR3 has 16 residues. Trimming at V came to 6 bases and at J to 5 bases, leaving 11 bases not matched to a gene. The germline V gene has CDR1 MNHEY and CDR2 SMNVEV (reference sequence). This chain's CDR3 is CASRAGTGLTHNEQFF. In DNA form, the CDR3 reads TGTGCCAGCAGAGCCGGGACAGGGTTGACCCACAATGAGCAGTTCTTC.

This clone was detected only a few times. This chain links TRBV5-4 with TRBJ2-5; perhaps TRBD1 as D (6 bases). This CDR3 has 15 residues. V dropped 2 bases and J dropped 2 bases, with 13 bases sitting between them. CDR1 and CDR2 (germline): SGHNT, YYREEE (reference sequence). CDR3 nucleotides: TGTGCCAGCAGCTTCTCCGCCGGACAGCAAGAGACCCAGTACTTC. It is translated as CASSFSAGQQETQYF.

V is TRBV9 and J is TRBJ1-3, with 9 bases that match TRBD1. Germline trimming cut 7 bases from V and 4 bases from J; bases unmatched to any gene: 3. This CDR3 has 13 residues. Germline CDR1 reads SGDLS; CDR2 reads YYNGEE. CDR3 bases: TGTGCCAGCCGAGGGACAGGGGGAAACACCATATATTTT. As protein: CASRGTGGNTIYF.

The gene calls are TRBV28 and TRBJ1-5; unclear D gene. The germline V and J ends were trimmed by 2 bases and 3 bases, with 8 bases remaining between them. The CDR3 is made up of 14 amino acids. The V gene's germline CDR1 is MDHEN and CDR2 SYDVKM. CDR3 sequence reads: CASSLSPSNQPQHF. CDR3 coding DNA: TGTGCCAGCAGTTTAAGCCCGTCCAATCAGCCCCAGCATTTT.

This clone was picked up one time. The chain uses TRBV14 and TRBJ2-7; the D gene is possibly TRBD2 (5 bases). The CDR3 runs to 15 residues. V was shortened by 1 base and J by 4 bases, with 14 bases between the two germline ends. Per the germline V gene, CDR1 is SGHDN and CDR2 is FVKESK. In DNA form, the CDR3 reads TGTGCCAGCAGCCAAGGCGGCAGCCTAGCTTACGAGCAGTACTTC. It codes for CASSQGGSLAYEQYF. Based on the CDR3 plus reference TRBV14 and TRBJ2-7, the full variable domain is EAGVTQFPSHSVIEKGQTVTLRCDPISGHDNLYWYRRVMGKEIKFLLHFVKESKQDESGMPNNRFLAERTGGTYSTLKVQPAELEDSGVYFCASSQGGSLAYEQYFGPGTRLTVT.

This chain joins TRBV7-6 and TRBJ2-5; 11 bases agree with TRBD2. Trimming cost V 5 bases and J 5 bases; bases outside gene matches: 19. Germline CDR1 is SGHVS and CDR2 is FNYEAQ. This CDR3 has 19 amino acids. For the CDR3, the DNA is TGTGCCAGCAGCACACAAGCCCCATCCCTAGCGGGAGGAGGTGAGACCCAGTACTTC. Protein product: CASSTQAPSLAGGGETQYF.

Turning to this clone: Other nucleotide sequences in the sample specify the same CDR3. The genes are TRBV10-3 and TRBJ2-7; D is possibly TRBD1 (6 bases). Per germline, CDR1 ENHRY and CDR2 SYGVKD. Trimming cost V 3 bases and J 2 bases, with 11 bases left between them. This CDR3 region has 14 residues. The CDR3: CAISDLTGAYEQYF. CDR3 sequence (DNA): TGTGCCATCAGTGACCTGACAGGAGCCTACGAGCAGTACTTC.

The chain is built from TRBV28 and TRBJ1-5; D is undetermined. V lost 5 bases to trimming and J lost 11 bases, with 19 bases between them. The germline V gene encodes CDR1 MDHEN and CDR2 SYDVKM. This CDR3 has 14 residues. CDR3 nucleotides: TGTGCCAGCAGTCAGCCCTCGGTGGGGAGAGCCCAGCATTTT. Amino acid sequence: CASSQPSVGRAQHF.

The gene calls are TRBV4-1 and TRBJ2-1, with D maybe TRBD2 (7 bases). CDR3 length: 17 residues. Trimming removed 3 bases from V and 0 bases from J, with 15 bases in between. In germline, CDR1 is MGHRA, CDR2 YSYEKL. The CDR3 nucleotides read TGCGCCAGCAGCCAGGGGGGGGGCGGTCGCTCCTACAATGAGCAGTTCTTC. Residues: CASSQGGGGRSYNEQFF.

The chain uses TRBV28 and TRBJ1-5; 8 nucleotides match TRBD1. V trimming: 6 bases; J trimming: 1 base; junction bases outside the gene matches: 2. The CDR3 totals 14 residues. The germline V gene encodes CDR1 MDHEN and CDR2 SYDVKM. The CDR3 bases are TGTGCCAGCAGGGACAGGGCGAGCAATCAGCCCCAGCATTTT. Its translation is CASRDRASNQPQHF.